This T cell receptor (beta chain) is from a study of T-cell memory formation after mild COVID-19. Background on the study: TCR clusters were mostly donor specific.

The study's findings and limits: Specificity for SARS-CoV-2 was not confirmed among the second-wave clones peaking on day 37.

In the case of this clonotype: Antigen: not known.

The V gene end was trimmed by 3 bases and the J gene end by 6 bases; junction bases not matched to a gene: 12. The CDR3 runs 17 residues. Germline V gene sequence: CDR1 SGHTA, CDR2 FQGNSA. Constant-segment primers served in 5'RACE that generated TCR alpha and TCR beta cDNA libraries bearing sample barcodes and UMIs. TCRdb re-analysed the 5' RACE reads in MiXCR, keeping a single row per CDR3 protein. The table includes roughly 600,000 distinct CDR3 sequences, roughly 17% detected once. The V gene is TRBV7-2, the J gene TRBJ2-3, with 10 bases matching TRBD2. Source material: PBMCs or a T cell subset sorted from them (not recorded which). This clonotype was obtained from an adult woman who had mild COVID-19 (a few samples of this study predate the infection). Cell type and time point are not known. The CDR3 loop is CASSFRASGSVGDTQYF. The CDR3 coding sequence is TGTGCCAGCAGCTTTCGCGCTAGCGGGAGTGTGGGGGATACGCAGTATTTT.